The 30 T cell receptor beta chains below all came from one sample that was sequenced in a study of cytomegalovirus exposure and HLA in healthy donors. In the PCR, 60 Vbeta and 13 Jbeta primers were used. The repertoire was sequenced with immunoSEQ multiplex PCR; TCRdb's copy has only in-frame clones and lacks some. The sample table sets out approximately 92,000 clones. The specimen was PBMCs. Receptors were obtained from a woman in her twenties or thirties in good health and CMV-seronegative.

V usage is TRBV5-1 and J usage is TRBJ1-4, with D possibly TRBD1 on 5 matching bases. CDR3 length: 16 amino acids. V lost 4 bases, J lost 0 bases, and 13 bases lay in between. Germline-derived CDR1 and CDR2 are SGHRS and YFSETQ. In DNA, the CDR3 is TGCGCCAGCAGCCTGGGGGAGGGAACAACTAATGAAAAACTGTTTTTT. Translated, it gives CASSLGEGTTNEKLFF.

A note on this clone: The germline gene is not matched at one end of the junction; a read error may be the cause. V and J are TRBV29-1 and TRBJ2-1; 7 positions match TRBD2. Germline lookup yields CDR1 SQVTM and CDR2 ANQGSEA. This CDR3 region has 20 residues. CDR3 in DNA: TGCAGCGTGGAAGGGACTACTGGAGGTGTCGGCGTGAGCTCCTACAATGAGCAGTTCTTC. Amino acid sequence: CSVEGTTGGVGVSSYNEQFF.

The J gene is TRBJ1-5, the V gene TRBV5-1; 7 bases line up with TRBD1. V trimming: 4 bases; J trimming: 7 bases; junction bases outside the gene matches: 11. The CDR3 runs to 15 residues. Germline CDR1 is SGHRS and CDR2 is YFSETQ. For the CDR3, the DNA is TGCGCCAGCAGCCCGGGGGACAGAAGTAGCCAGCCCCAGCATTTT. Protein: CASSPGDRSSQPQHF.

V and J are TRBV5-1 and TRBJ1-5, with 10 nucleotides matching TRBD1. The CDR3 spans 16 residues. CDR1 is SGHRS, CDR2 YFSETQ, per germline. Unmatched junction bases numbered 9, after V lost 4 bases and J lost 5 bases. The CDR3: CASSPPDRGGYQPQHF. The CDR3 nucleotides are TGCGCCAGCAGCCCACCGGACAGGGGGGGCTATCAGCCCCAGCATTTT.

The V call is TRBV5-8, the J call TRBJ2-2; 9 bases agree with TRBD1. The trim removed 10 bases at V and 5 bases at J, leaving 9 bases unmatched. The CDR3 has 14 amino acids. The V gene's germline CDR1 is SGHTS and CDR2 YDEGEE. The CDR3 region has the DNA TGTGCCGGACCACAGGGGGCGCGAACCGGGGAGCTGTTTTTT. Protein sequence: CAGPQGARTGELFF.

The chain links TRBV28 to TRBJ2-7; no reliable D call. This CDR3 has 13 residues. Trimming took 6 bases from V and 3 from J, leaving 12 bases between them. Germline V gene sequence: CDR1 MDHEN, CDR2 SYDVKM. The CDR3 reads CASRHPSGYEQYF. The CDR3 coding sequence is TGTGCCAGCAGGCACCCGTCGGGCTACGAGCAGTACTTC. The entire variable domain, with the rest obtained from reference TRBV28 and TRBJ2-7, is as follows: DVKVTQSSRYLVKRTGEKVFLECVQDMDHENMFWYRQDPGLGLRLIYFSYDVKMKEKGDIPEGYSVSREKKERFSLILESASTNQTSMYLCASRHPSGYEQYFGPGTRLTVT.

This chain connects TRBV18 to TRBJ1-5; D is possibly TRBD1 (6 bases). The V end was cut by 2 bases, the J end by 2 bases, with 10 bases between. Germline V gene sequence: CDR1 KGHSH, CDR2 LQKENI. CDR3 length equals 15 residues. The CDR3 DNA follows: TGTGCCAGCTCACCAGGGGGCGCGGGCAATCAGCCCCAGCATTTT. Translation gives CASSPGGAGNQPQHF.

The J gene is TRBJ2-2, the V gene TRBV27; TRBD1 matches 8 bases. This CDR3 comprises 14 residues. The germline V gene encodes CDR1 MNHEY and CDR2 SMNVEV (reference sequence). V gave up 2 bases and J gave up 6 bases; unmatched junction bases: 2. The CDR3 DNA sequence: TGTGCCAGCAGTTTAGACAGGGGCTCCGGGGAGCTGTTTTTT. Translating it yields CASSLDRGSGELFF.

The chain uses TRBV7-2 and TRBJ1-2; D possibly corresponds to TRBD1 (5 bases). The germline V gene encodes CDR1 SGHTA and CDR2 FQGNSA. Deletions cut 0 bases from V and 5 bases from J, with 7 bases between. The CDR3 spans 13 residues. CDR3 sequence reads: CASSLAGRYGYTF. The CDR3 DNA follows: TGTGCCAGCAGCTTAGCGGGGCGTTATGGCTACACCTTC.

The V and J genes are TRBV7-8 and TRBJ1-5; a possible D gene is TRBD1 (5 bases). The CDR3 covers 13 residues. Trimming left V 1 base short and J 5 bases short, with 6 bases between. CDR1 and CDR2 from the germline V gene are SGHVS and FQNEAQ. CDR3: CASSLGRDQPQHF. The CDR3 DNA is TGTGCCAGCAGCTTAGGCAGGGATCAGCCCCAGCATTTT.

V and J are TRBV10-3 and TRBJ2-1; D gene uncertain. Trimming pared 2 bases from V and 10 bases from J, leaving 12 bases between. This CDR3 contains 13 residues. The germline gives CDR1 ENHRY, CDR2 SYGVKD. The CDR3 DNA reads TGTGCCATCAGTGAGGTAGTCGGTCGGGAGCAGTTCTTC. Translating gives CAISEVVGREQFF.

The chain employs TRBV9 and TRBJ2-5, with D perhaps TRBD2 (7 bases). Trimming shortened V by 4 bases and J by 1 base, and 14 bases separated the two germline ends. The germline gives CDR1 SGDLS, CDR2 YYNGEE. The CDR3 covers 15 residues. DNA for the CDR3: TGTGCCAGCAGCCGTGGGCGGGGGCCCCAAGAGACCCAGTACTTC. Its translation is CASSRGRGPQETQYF.

The chain couples TRBV5-5 to TRBJ1-1, with D possibly being TRBD1 (5 bases). Looked up from germline, CDR1 is SGHKS and CDR2 is YYEKEE (reference sequence). V shed 4 bases and J shed 0 bases, with 10 bases lying between them. The CDR3 length is 14 residues. In nucleotides, the CDR3 is TGTGCCAGCAGCAGGATGACAGTGAACACTGAAGCTTTCTTT. Protein product: CASSRMTVNTEAFF.

This rearrangement joins TRBV7-9 to TRBJ2-3; the match to TRBD2 covers 7 bases. The germline V gene encodes CDR1 SEHNR and CDR2 FQNEAQ (reference sequence). Trimming cost V 6 bases and J 0 bases; bases outside gene matches: 9. The CDR3 sequence is 16 residues long. CDR3 protein: CASRNSRGESTDTQYF. CDR3 in DNA: TGTGCCAGCAGGAACTCTCGGGGGGAAAGCACAGATACGCAGTATTTT.

The chain uses TRBV18 and TRBJ1-1, with 8 bases lining up with TRBD1. Per germline, CDR1 KGHSH and CDR2 LQKENI. CDR3 length: 16 amino acids. The trim removed 4 bases at V and 2 bases at J, leaving 9 bases unmatched. The CDR3 DNA sequence: TGTGCCAGCTCACACTCCGGACAGGGTACTAACACTGAAGCTTTCTTT. This sequence encodes CASSHSGQGTNTEAFF.

This sequence joins TRBV27 and TRBJ2-1, with TRBD1 matching over 8 bases. Trimming at V came to 5 bases and at J to 0 bases, leaving 3 bases not matched to a gene. Looked up from germline, CDR1 is MNHEY and CDR2 is SMNVEV (reference sequence). The CDR3 is made up of 15 amino acids. CDR3 in amino acids: CASSGQGRSYNEQFF. CDR3 bases: TGTGCCAGCAGTGGACAGGGTCGCTCCTACAATGAGCAGTTCTTC.

The chain has TRBV18 and TRBJ1-1; 9 bases are a match to TRBD1. Germline CDR1 is KGHSH and CDR2 is LQKENI. V shed 5 bases and J 7 bases; nucleotides not matched to a gene: 8. The CDR3 consists of 14 residues. For the CDR3, the DNA is TGTGCCAGCTCAGCGGACAGGGGTGAGGTTGAAGCTTTCTTT. This translates into CASSADRGEVEAFF.

V gene TRBV5-1 combines with J gene TRBJ1-2; D perhaps matches TRBD1 (6 bases). Germline CDR1 is SGHRS and CDR2 is YFSETQ. V was shortened by 4 bases and J by 2 bases, with 15 bases between the two germline ends. The CDR3 has 15 amino acids. The CDR3 reads CASSLQGSSNYGYTF. The CDR3, as DNA: TGCGCCAGCAGCCTCCAGGGGAGTTCGAACTATGGCTACACCTTC.

This rearrangement joins TRBV14 to TRBJ1-1, with D tentatively TRBD1 (6 bases). V was clipped by 4 bases and J by 5 bases, with 8 bases between them. Looked up from germline, CDR1 is SGHDN and CDR2 is FVKESK. The CDR3 length is 12 residues. The CDR3 sequence is CASSLQGTEAFF. For the CDR3, the DNA is TGTGCCAGCAGCCTCCAGGGGACTGAAGCTTTCTTT.

V usage is TRBV4-1 and J usage is TRBJ2-7; 9 nucleotides agree with TRBD2. V shed 2 bases, J shed 5 bases, and the junction held 4 bases outside the gene matches. This CDR3 has 14 amino acids. Germline assignment: CDR1 MGHRA and CDR2 YSYEKL. CDR3 sequence reads: CASSQIAGVHEQYF. As DNA, the CDR3 is TGCGCCAGCAGCCAAATAGCGGGAGTCCACGAGCAGTACTTC.

The rearrangement links TRBV16 to TRBJ2-4, with D possibly TRBD1 on 6 matching bases. CDR3 length equals 16 residues. The germline V gene has CDR1 KGHSY and CDR2 FQNENV. The V gene lost 0 bases and the J gene lost 9 bases, with 18 bases spanning the gap. The CDR3 DNA sequence: TGTGCCAGCAGCCAATCGGGACCAGGGGTTATGAGCATTCAGTACTTC. Its translation is CASSQSGPGVMSIQYF. The complete variable domain, with remaining parts taken from reference TRBV16 and TRBJ2-4, reads GEEVAQTPKHLVRGEGQKAKLYCAPIKGHSYVFWYQQVLKNEFKFLISFQNENVFDETGMPKERFSAKCLPNSPCSLEIQATKLEDSAVYFCASSQSGPGVMSIQYFGAGTRLSVL.

In DNA form, the CDR3 reads TGTGCCTCTGGGGGGGCCTCGAATGAAAAACTGTTTTTT. It translates to CASGGASNEKLFF. The rearrangement uses TRBV2 and TRBJ1-4, with D perhaps TRBD1 (6 bases). Germline V lookup: CDR1 SNHLY, CDR2 FYNNEI. This CDR3 is built from 13 residues. Between the trimmed V and J ends, which lost 11 bases and 5 bases, there was a span of 15 bases.

V usage is TRBV11-3 and J usage is TRBJ1-2; 9 nucleotides align to TRBD1. Trimming cost V 5 bases and J 7 bases; bases outside gene matches: 8. The CDR3 contains 14 residues. Germline V CDR1 and CDR2: SGHNT, YENEEA. The CDR3 region has the DNA TGTGCCAGCAGCCCTGGACAGGGGATGCGTGGCTACACCTTC. Protein product: CASSPGQGMRGYTF.

The rearrangement joins TRBV28 to TRBJ2-7; D is unresolved. V was cut by 10 bases and J by 0 bases, with 10 bases left in between. The V gene's germline CDR1 is MDHEN and CDR2 SYDVKM. This CDR3 has 12 residues. The CDR3, as DNA: TGTGCCACAGGTTTCACCTCCTACGAGCAGTACTTC. Amino acid sequence: CATGFTSYEQYF.

The chain combines TRBV2 with TRBJ1-2; D remains unclear. V was pared by 6 bases and J by 3 bases, with 20 bases between. This CDR3 comprises 16 residues. The germline gives CDR1 SNHLY, CDR2 FYNNEI. CDR3 DNA sequence: TGTGCCAGCAGCTTAGAAGACGGAGATTCTTACTATGGCTACACCTTC. Amino acid sequence: CASSLEDGDSYYGYTF.

The rearrangement links TRBV7-9 to TRBJ2-2, with TRBD2 matching 15 bases. The germline V gene has CDR1 SEHNR and CDR2 FQNEAQ (reference sequence). V shed 5 bases and J 5 bases; nucleotides not matched to a gene: 3. CDR3 size: 16 residues. CDR3 sequence reads: CASSLGLAGGTGELFF. The CDR3 coding sequence is TGTGCCAGCAGCCTCGGACTAGCGGGGGGGACCGGGGAGCTGTTTTTT.

This rearrangement joins TRBV9 to TRBJ1-1; TRBD1 matches at 7 bases. The V gene end was trimmed by 3 bases and the J gene end by 3 bases; junction bases not matched to a gene: 5. The CDR3 consists of 14 residues. Germline V gene data show CDR1 as SGDLS and CDR2 as YYNGEE. CDR3 sequence: CASSGGQADTEAFF. As DNA, the CDR3 is TGTGCCAGCAGCGGAGGACAGGCGGACACTGAAGCTTTCTTT. The variable domain in full, with the rest retrieved from reference TRBV9 and TRBJ1-1, is DSGVTQTPKHLITATGQRVTLRCSPRSGDLSVYWYQQSLDQGLQFLIQYYNGEERAKGNILERFSAQQFPDLHSELNLSSLELGDSALYFCASSGGQADTEAFFGQGTRLTVV.

J is TRBJ1-5 and V is TRBV19; tentative D call: TRBD1 (6 bases). The germline V gene encodes CDR1 LNHDA and CDR2 SQIVND (reference sequence). V was trimmed by 9 bases and J by 0 bases, leaving 21 bases between them. This CDR3 has 17 residues. The CDR3 spells CASLQGSWAYSNQPQHF. In nucleotides, the CDR3 is TGTGCCAGCTTACAGGGATCGTGGGCTTATAGCAATCAGCCCCAGCATTTT.

The V gene is TRBV21-1, the J gene TRBJ1-5; the table's D call TRBD1 went unverified against the DNA. TRBV21-1 is a listed pseudogene. The CDR3 is made up of 17 amino acids. The CDR3 sequence is CASRRARTGTGNQPQHF. The CDR3 nucleotides read TGTGCCAGCAGGCGCGCCCGGACAGGGACGGGAAATCAGCCCCAGCATTTT.

This rearrangement joins TRBV2 to TRBJ1-1, with TRBD1 matching over 7 bases. Germline V gene sequence: CDR1 SNHLY, CDR2 FYNNEI. The V gene end was trimmed by 5 bases and the J gene end by 0 bases; junction bases not matched to a gene: 3. This CDR3 has 14 residues. CDR3 sequence (DNA): TGTGCCAGCAGTATTGACAGGGTGAACACTGAAGCTTTCTTT. Translated, it gives CASSIDRVNTEAFF.